This entry concerns a single T cell receptor (beta chain). RNA transcripts were the template for amplifying TCR beta CDR3 regions. Primed by the HTBI set, a first-round RT-PCR was run on the TCR CDR3. TCRdb fed the multiplex PCR reads into MiXCR, producing one record per CDR3 protein. The sample records about 530,000 distinct CDR3 sequences, roughly 15% being singletons. Not enrolled were patients with uncontrolled infection, other autoimmune disease, pregnancy or lactation. The entry originates in a study of T cells in Graves' hyperthyroidism and ophthalmopathy. Study-wide context: Peripheral blood was acquired at first diagnosis, ahead of any therapy whatsoever.

V lost 3 bases, J lost 3 bases, and 13 bases stayed unmatched. The CDR3 length is 19 residues. Source material: blood. The chain has TRBV12-3 or TRBV12-4 and TRBJ2-2, with TRBD2 identical over 10 bases. The clonotype originates from a young woman with Graves' ophthalmopathy. Written as DNA, the CDR3 is TGTGCCAGCAGTTTCCCTCTTTACCTAGCGGGAGAGGACACCGGGGAGCTGTTTTTT. Protein sequence: CASSFPLYLAGEDTGELFF.